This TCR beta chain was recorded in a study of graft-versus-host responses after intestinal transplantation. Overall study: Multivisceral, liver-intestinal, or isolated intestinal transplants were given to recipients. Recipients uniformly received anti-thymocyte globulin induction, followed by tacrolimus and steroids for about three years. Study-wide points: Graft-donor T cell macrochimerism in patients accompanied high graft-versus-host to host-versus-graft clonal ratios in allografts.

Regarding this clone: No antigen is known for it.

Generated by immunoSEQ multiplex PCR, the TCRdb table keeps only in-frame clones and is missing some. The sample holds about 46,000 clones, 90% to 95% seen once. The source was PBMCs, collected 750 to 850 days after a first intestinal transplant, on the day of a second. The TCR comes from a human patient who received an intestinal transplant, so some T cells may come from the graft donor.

The CDR3 loop reads CASSNRVTEAFF. The CDR3, as DNA: TGTGCCAGCAGCAACAGGGTGACTGAAGCTTTCTTT. The chain uses TRBV7-6 and TRBJ1-1, with D maybe TRBD1 (6 bases). Deletions cut 5 bases from V and 5 bases from J, with 9 bases between. Germline lookup yields CDR1 SGHVS and CDR2 FNYEAQ. CDR3 size: 12 residues. Combining the CDR3 with reference TRBV7-6 and TRBJ1-1 gives the whole variable domain GAGVSQSPRYKVTKRGQDVALRCDPISGHVSLYWYRQALGQGPEFLTYFNYEAQQDKSGLPNDRFSAERPEGSISTLTIQRTEQRDSAMYRCASSNRVTEAFFGQGTRLTVV.